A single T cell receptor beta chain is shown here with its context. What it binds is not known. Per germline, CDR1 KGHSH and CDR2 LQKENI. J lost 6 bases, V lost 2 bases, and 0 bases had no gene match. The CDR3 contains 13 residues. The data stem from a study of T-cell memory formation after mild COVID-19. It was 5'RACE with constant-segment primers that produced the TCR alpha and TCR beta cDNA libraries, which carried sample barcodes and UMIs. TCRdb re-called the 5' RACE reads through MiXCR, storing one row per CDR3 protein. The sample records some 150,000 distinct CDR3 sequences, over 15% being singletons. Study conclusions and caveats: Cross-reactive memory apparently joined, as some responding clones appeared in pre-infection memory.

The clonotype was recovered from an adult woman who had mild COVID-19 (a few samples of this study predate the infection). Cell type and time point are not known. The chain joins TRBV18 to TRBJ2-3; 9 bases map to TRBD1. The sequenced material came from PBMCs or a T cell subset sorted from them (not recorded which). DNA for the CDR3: TGTGCCAGCTCACCAACAGGGGGCGATACGCAGTATTTT. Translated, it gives CASSPTGGDTQYF.